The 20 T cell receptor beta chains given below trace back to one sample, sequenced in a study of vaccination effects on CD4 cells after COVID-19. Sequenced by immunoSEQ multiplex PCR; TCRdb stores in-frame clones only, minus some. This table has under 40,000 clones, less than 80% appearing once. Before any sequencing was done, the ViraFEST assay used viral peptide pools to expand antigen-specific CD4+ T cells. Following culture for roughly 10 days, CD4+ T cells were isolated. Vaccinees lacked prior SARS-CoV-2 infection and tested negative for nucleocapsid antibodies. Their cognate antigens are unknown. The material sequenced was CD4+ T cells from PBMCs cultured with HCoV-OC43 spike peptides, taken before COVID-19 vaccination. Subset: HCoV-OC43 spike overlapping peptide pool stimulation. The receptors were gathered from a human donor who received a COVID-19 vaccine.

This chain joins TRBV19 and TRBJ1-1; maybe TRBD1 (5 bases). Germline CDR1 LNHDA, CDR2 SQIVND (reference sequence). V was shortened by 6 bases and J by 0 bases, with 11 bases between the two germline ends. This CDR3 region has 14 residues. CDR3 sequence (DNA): TGTGCCAGTAGCAAGGAAGGGGTGAACACTGAAGCTTTCTTT. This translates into CASSKEGVNTEAFF.

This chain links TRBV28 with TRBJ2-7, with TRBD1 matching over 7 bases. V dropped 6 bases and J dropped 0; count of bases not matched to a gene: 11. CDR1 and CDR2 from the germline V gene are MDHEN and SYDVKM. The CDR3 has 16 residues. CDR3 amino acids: CASSRPGQKTSYEQYF. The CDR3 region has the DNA TGTGCCAGCAGCCGCCCGGGACAGAAGACCTCCTACGAGCAGTACTTC. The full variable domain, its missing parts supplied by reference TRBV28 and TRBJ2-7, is DVKVTQSSRYLVKRTGEKVFLECVQDMDHENMFWYRQDPGLGLRLIYFSYDVKMKEKGDIPEGYSVSREKKERFSLILESASTNQTSMYLCASSRPGQKTSYEQYFGPGTRLTVT.

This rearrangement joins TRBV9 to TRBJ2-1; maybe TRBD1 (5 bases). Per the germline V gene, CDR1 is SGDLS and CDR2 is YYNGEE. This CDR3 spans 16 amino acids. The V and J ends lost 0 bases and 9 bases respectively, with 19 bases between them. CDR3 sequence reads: CASSVDRRQGYIEQFF. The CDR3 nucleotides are TGTGCCAGCAGCGTAGATCGTCGGCAGGGATATATTGAGCAGTTCTTC. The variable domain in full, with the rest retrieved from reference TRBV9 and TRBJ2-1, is DSGVTQTPKHLITATGQRVTLRCSPRSGDLSVYWYQQSLDQGLQFLIQYYNGEERAKGNILERFSAQQFPDLHSELNLSSLELGDSALYFCASSVDRRQGYIEQFFGPGTRLTVL.

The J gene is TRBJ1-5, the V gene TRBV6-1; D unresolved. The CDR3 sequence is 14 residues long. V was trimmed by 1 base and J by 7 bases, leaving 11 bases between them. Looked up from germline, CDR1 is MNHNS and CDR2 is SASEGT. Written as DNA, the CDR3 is TGTGCCAGCAGTGAAGGGGCAGGCGGACAGCCCCAGCATTTT. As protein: CASSEGAGGQPQHF.

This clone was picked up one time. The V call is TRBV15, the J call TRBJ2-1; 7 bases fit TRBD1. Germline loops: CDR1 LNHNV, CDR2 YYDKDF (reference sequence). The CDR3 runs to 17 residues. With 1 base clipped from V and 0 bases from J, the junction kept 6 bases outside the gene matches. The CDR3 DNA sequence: TGTGCCACCAGCAGAGGTGAGACAGGGAGCTCCTACAATGAGCAGTTCTTC. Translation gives CATSRGETGSSYNEQFF.

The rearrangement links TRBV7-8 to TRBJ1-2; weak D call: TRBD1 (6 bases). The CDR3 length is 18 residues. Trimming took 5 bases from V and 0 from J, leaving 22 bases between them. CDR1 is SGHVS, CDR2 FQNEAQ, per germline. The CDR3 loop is CASSPAPAGARANYGYTF. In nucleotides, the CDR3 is TGTGCCAGCAGCCCCGCCCCGGCAGGGGCACGAGCTAACTATGGCTACACCTTC. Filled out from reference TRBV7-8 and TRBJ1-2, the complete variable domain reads GAGVSQSPRYKVAKRGQDVALRCDPISGHVSLFWYQQALGQGPEFLTYFQNEAQLDKSGLPSDRFFAERPEGSVSTLKIQRTQQEDSAVYLCASSPAPAGARANYGYTFGSGTRLTVV.

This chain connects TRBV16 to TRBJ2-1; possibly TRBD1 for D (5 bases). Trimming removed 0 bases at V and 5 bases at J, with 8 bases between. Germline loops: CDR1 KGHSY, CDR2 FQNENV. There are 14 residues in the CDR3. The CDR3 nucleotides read TGTGCCAGCAGCCAATCGGGCAGGGACAATGAGCAGTTCTTC. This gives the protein CASSQSGRDNEQFF.

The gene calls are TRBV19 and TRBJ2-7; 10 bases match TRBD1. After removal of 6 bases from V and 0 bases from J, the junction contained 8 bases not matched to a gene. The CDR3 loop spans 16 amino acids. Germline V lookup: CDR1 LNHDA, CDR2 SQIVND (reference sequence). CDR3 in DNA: TGTGCCAGTAGCTCTCTGTGGACAGGGGGCTCCTACGAGCAGTACTTC. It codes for CASSSLWTGGSYEQYF.

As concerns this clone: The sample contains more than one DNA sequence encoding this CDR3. CDR3 sequence: CASSQGVGYTF. The CDR3 region has the DNA TGTGCCAGCAGCCAGGGGGTTGGCTACACCTTC. The V call is TRBV6-2 or TRBV6-3, the J call TRBJ1-2, with 7 bases fitting TRBD1. The CDR3 sequence is 11 residues long. With V trimmed by 6 bases and J by 7 bases, 2 bases remained unmatched. Germline CDR1 is MNHEY and CDR2 is SVGEGT.

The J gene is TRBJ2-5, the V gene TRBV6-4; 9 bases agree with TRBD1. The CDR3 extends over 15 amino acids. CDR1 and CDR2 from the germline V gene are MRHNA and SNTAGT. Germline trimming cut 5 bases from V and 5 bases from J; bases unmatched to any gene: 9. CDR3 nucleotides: TGTGCCAGCAGTCGGACAGGGGTCTTGGGTGAGACCCAGTACTTC. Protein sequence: CASSRTGVLGETQYF.

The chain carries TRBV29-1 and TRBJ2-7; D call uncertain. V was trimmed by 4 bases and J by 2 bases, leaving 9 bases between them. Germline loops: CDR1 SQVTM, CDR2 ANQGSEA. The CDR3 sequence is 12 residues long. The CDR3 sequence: CSVGIRAYEQYF. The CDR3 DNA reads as TGCAGCGTTGGGATTAGGGCCTACGAGCAGTACTTC.

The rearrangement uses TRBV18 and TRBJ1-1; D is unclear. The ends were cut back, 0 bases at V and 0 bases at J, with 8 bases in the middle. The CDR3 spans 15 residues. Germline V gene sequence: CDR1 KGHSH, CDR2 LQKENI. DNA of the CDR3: TGTGCCAGCTCACCACCGAACGGGGTGAACACTGAAGCTTTCTTT. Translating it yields CASSPPNGVNTEAFF. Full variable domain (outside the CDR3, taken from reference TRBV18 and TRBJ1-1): NAGVMQNPRHLVRRRGQEARLRCSPMKGHSHVYWYRQLPEEGLKFMVYLQKENIIDESGMPKERFSAEFPKEGPSILRIQQVVRGDSAAYFCASSPPNGVNTEAFFGQGTRLTVV.

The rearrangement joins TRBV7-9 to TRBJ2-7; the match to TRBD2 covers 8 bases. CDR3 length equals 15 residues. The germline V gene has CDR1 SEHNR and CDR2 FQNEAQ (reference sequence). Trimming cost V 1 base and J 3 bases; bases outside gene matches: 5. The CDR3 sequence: CASSLGASGLYEQYF. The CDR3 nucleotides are TGTGCCAGCAGCTTAGGAGCTAGCGGGCTCTACGAGCAGTACTTC.

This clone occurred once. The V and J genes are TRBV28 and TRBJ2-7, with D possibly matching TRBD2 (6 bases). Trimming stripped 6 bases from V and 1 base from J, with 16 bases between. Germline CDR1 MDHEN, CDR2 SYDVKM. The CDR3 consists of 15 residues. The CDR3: CASRKAGGWSYEQYF. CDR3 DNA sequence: TGTGCCAGCAGGAAAGCGGGCGGGTGGTCCTACGAGCAGTACTTC.

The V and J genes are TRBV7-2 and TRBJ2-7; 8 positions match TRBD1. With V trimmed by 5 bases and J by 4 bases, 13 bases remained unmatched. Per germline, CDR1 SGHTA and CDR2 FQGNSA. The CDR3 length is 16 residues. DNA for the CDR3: TGTGCCAGCAGCCCCCGAAGGACAGGGAGTATATACGAGCAGTACTTC. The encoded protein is CASSPRRTGSIYEQYF.

The CDR3 bases are TGTGCCAGCAGTTTAAGGGCTAGCGGGAAGAGCACAGATACGCAGTATTTT. Its protein product is CASSLRASGKSTDTQYF. This chain joins TRBV28 and TRBJ2-3; 9 nucleotides match TRBD2. The CDR3 runs to 17 residues. Germline trimming cut 2 bases from V and 0 bases from J; bases unmatched to any gene: 6. Germline-derived CDR1 and CDR2 are MDHEN and SYDVKM. The whole variable domain, remainder taken from reference TRBV28 and TRBJ2-3, is DVKVTQSSRYLVKRTGEKVFLECVQDMDHENMFWYRQDPGLGLRLIYFSYDVKMKEKGDIPEGYSVSREKKERFSLILESASTNQTSMYLCASSLRASGKSTDTQYFGPGTRLTVL.

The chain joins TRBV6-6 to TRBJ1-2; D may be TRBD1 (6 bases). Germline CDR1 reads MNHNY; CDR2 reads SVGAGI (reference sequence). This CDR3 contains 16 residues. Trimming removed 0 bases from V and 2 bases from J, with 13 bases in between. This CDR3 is CASSYSMGAHNYGYTF. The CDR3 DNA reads TGTGCCAGCAGTTACTCGATGGGGGCCCACAACTATGGCTACACCTTC.

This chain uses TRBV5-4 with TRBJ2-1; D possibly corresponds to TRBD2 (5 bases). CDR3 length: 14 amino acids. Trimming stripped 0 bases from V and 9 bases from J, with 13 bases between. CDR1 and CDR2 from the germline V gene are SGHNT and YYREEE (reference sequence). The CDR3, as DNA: TGTGCCAGCAGCTTGGAAGGGAGCTCAGGTGAGCAGTTCTTC. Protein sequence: CASSLEGSSGEQFF.

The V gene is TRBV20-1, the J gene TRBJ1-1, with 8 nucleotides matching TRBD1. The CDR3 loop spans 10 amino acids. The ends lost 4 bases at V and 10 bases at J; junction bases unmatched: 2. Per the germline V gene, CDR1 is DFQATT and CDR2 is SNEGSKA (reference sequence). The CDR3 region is CSATGQGAFF. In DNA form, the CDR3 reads TGCAGTGCTACCGGACAGGGAGCTTTCTTT.

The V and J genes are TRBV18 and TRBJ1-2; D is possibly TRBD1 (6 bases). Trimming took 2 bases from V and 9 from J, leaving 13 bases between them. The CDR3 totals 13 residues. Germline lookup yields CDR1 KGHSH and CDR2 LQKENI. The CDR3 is CASSPNRDHSYTF. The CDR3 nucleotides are TGTGCCAGCTCACCAAACAGGGACCACAGCTACACCTTC.